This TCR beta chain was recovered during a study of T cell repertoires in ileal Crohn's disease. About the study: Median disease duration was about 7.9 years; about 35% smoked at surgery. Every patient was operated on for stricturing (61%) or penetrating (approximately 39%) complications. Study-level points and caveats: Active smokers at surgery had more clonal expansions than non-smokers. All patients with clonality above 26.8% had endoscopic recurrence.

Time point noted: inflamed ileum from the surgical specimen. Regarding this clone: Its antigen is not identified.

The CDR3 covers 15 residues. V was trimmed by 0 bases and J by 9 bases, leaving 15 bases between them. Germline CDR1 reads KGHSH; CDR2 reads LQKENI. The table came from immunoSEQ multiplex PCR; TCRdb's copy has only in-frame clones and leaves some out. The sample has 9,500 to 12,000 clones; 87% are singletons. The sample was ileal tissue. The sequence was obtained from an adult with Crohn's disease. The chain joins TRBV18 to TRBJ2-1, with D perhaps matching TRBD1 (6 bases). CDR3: CASSPPNRALGEQFF. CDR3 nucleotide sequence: TGTGCCAGCTCACCACCGAACAGGGCTTTGGGTGAGCAGTTCTTC.